The entry below describes one T cell receptor beta chain. The sample is drawn from a study of CDR3 diversity in severe acne. The CDR3 totals 12 residues. Germline V gene data show CDR1 as DFQATT and CDR2 as SNEGSKA (reference sequence). With V trimmed by 6 bases and J by 1 base, 2 bases remained unmatched. MiXCR was run by TCRdb on the PCR reads, yielding one entry per CDR3 protein. The table lists more than 70,000 distinct CDR3 sequences, approximately 49% of them singletons. The sample taken for sequencing was blood. V is TRBV20-1 and J is TRBJ1-1; 7 nucleotides match TRBD1. The receptor was derived from a male donor with severe acne vulgaris. The CDR3 is CSARTGNTEAFF. CDR3 DNA: TGCAGTGCCCGGACAGGGAACACTGAAGCTTTCTTT.